This T cell receptor (beta chain) was found in a study of beta chain features in type 1 diabetes. Cells sorted by CD45RO/CCR7/CD25/CD127/CD95/CD27 comprised CD4+ naive, central memory, regulatory and stem cell-like memory cells. The investigators reverse transcribed all of the isolated RNA, so they sequenced expressed TCRB transcripts. This table comes from immunoSEQ multiplex PCR, and its TCRdb copy is limited to in-frame clones, with some not included. The data show some 230,000 clones, about 9.3% seen once. This CDR3 is built from 15 residues. Between the trimmed V and J ends, which lost 2 bases and 6 bases, there was a span of 16 bases. Per germline, CDR1 SGHTA and CDR2 FQGTGA.

Sequenced input: naive CD4+ T cells from blood. The sequence was collected from a young woman in good health. V and J are TRBV7-3 and TRBJ1-2; D is unresolved. The CDR3 DNA is TGTGCCAGCAGCTTAGATGGGAGAGATAGGCATGGCTACACCTTC. Protein product: CASSLDGRDRHGYTF.